Below are 21 T cell receptor beta chains sequenced from a single sample in a study of shared clonotypes between healthy human individuals. Using immunoSEQ multiplex PCR, the repertoire was profiled, and TCRdb retains in-frame clones only, with some absent. Of around 980,000 clones listed, around 78% are singletons. Sequenced sample: memory CD4+ T cells from PBMCs. The subset is: CD45RA-negative fraction. The receptors derive from a man younger than 35 in good health. Some clones in this sample may be carry-over from other donors' samples.

The gene calls are TRBV4-1 and TRBJ2-4, with 9 bases lining up with TRBD2. The V and J ends lost 3 bases and 2 bases, in that order; junction bases with no gene match: 11. The CDR3 extends over 18 amino acids. The germline CDR1 and CDR2 sequences are MGHRA and YSYEKL. The CDR3 sequence is CASSHYLAGEGSKNIQYF. For the CDR3, the DNA is TGCGCCAGCAGCCACTATTTAGCGGGAGAGGGGTCCAAAAACATTCAGTACTTC.

This clone was seen only once. The gene calls are TRBV7-9 and TRBJ1-5, with 7 bases fitting TRBD1. Germline values: CDR1 SEHNR, CDR2 FQNEAQ (reference sequence). V lost 1 base to trimming and J lost 6 bases; unmatched junction nucleotides: 3. The CDR3 loop spans 14 amino acids. The CDR3 loop reads CASSLGGGTQPQHF. CDR3 nucleotide sequence: TGTGCCAGCAGCTTAGGAGGGGGCACTCAGCCCCAGCATTTT.

This clone was seen more than once but under ten times. This chain uses TRBV2 with TRBJ2-2; 7 bases are shared with TRBD1. Germline lookup yields CDR1 SNHLY and CDR2 FYNNEI. The CDR3 runs to 14 residues. The junction had 6 bases not matched to a gene; V was cut back by 10 bases and J by 1 base. The CDR3 nucleotides read TGTGCCAACCAACAGGGGCGGAACACCGGGGAGCTGTTTTTT. Its translation is CANQQGRNTGELFF.

The chain uses TRBV9 and TRBJ2-7, with 7 positions matching TRBD2. CDR3 length equals 16 residues. CDR1 is SGDLS, CDR2 YYNGEE, per germline. J was trimmed by 1 base and V by 4 bases; bases with no gene match: 11. The CDR3 nucleotides read TGTGCCAGCAGCCTTGGAGACGGGGGACTATCCTACGAGCAGTACTTC. Translated: CASSLGDGGLSYEQYF.

The rearrangement links TRBV2 to TRBJ2-7; D unresolved. Trimming removed 7 bases at V and 0 bases at J, with 19 bases between. The germline gives CDR1 SNHLY, CDR2 FYNNEI. This CDR3 region has 16 residues. The CDR3 DNA follows: TGTGCCAGCAACGGGTTCCTCAGTGGAAGCTCCTACGAGCAGTACTTC. Its translation: CASNGFLSGSSYEQYF.

A few counts support this clone. The V call is TRBV27, the J call TRBJ2-5, with a possible D match to TRBD1 (5 bases). CDR3 length equals 15 residues. Trimming cost V 7 bases and J 1 base, with 16 bases left between them. The V gene's germline CDR1 is MNHEY and CDR2 SMNVEV (reference sequence). CDR3 bases: TGTGCCAGCAAATTCCTGGGGCAGGGCCAAGAGACCCAGTACTTC. Translated, it gives CASKFLGQGQETQYF.

The chain couples TRBV5-1 to TRBJ2-1; maybe TRBD2 (5 bases). Trimming removed 0 bases at V and 4 bases at J, with 11 bases between. The CDR3 covers 15 residues. Germline CDR1 and CDR2: SGHRS and YFSETQ. CDR3 bases: TGCGCCAGCAGCTTGGGGGCACTAGGGTACAATGAGCAGTTCTTC. This gives the protein CASSLGALGYNEQFF. The full variable domain, its missing parts supplied by reference TRBV5-1 and TRBJ2-1, is KAGVTQTPRYLIKTRGQQVTLSCSPISGHRSVSWYQQTPGQGLQFLFEYFSETQRNKGNFPGRFSGRQFSNSRSEMNVSTLELGDSALYLCASSLGALGYNEQFFGPGTRLTVL.

J is TRBJ2-5 and V is TRBV10-2; no reliable D call. Trimming left V 0 bases short and J 0 bases short, with 8 bases between. The CDR3 extends over 15 amino acids. Per the germline V gene, CDR1 is WSHSY and CDR2 is SAAADI. This CDR3 is CASSESAADQETQYF. The CDR3 nucleotides read TGCGCCAGCAGTGAGTCTGCGGCAGACCAAGAGACCCAGTACTTC.

The J gene is TRBJ1-2, the V gene TRBV27; the D gene is possibly TRBD1 (5 bases). The CDR3 contains 16 residues. Germline assignment: CDR1 MNHEY and CDR2 SMNVEV (reference sequence). Trimming cost V 2 bases and J 4 bases, with 17 bases left between them. CDR3 loop: CASSLIPRVDGYGYTF. The DNA for the CDR3 is TGTGCCAGCAGTTTAATTCCCAGGGTCGATGGCTATGGCTACACCTTC.

The chain couples TRBV28 to TRBJ1-6; D is undetermined. From germline, CDR1 is MDHEN and CDR2 SYDVKM. V lost 3 bases, J lost 10 bases, and 13 bases lay in between. The CDR3 runs to 14 residues. CDR3: CASSLSVGLSPLHF. The CDR3 bases are TGTGCCAGCAGTTTGTCTGTAGGGCTGTCACCCCTCCACTTT.

The chain joins TRBV9 to TRBJ2-1; no firm D call. The CDR3 has 13 amino acids. V lost 1 base and J 10 bases, leaving 12 bases between the germline ends. Germline V gene lookup returns CDR1 SGDLS and CDR2 YYNGEE. CDR3 nucleotide sequence: TGTGCCAGCAGCGTAACCCCCCATGAAGAGCAGTTCTTC. It codes for CASSVTPHEEQFF.

This clone appeared many times. This rearrangement joins TRBV2 to TRBJ1-4; D remains unclear. Germline values: CDR1 SNHLY, CDR2 FYNNEI. This CDR3 region has 15 residues. V was pared by 1 base and J by 3 bases, with 9 bases between. CDR3 coding DNA: TGTGCCAGCAGTGAAGGTCCTCGGTCTAATGAAAAACTGTTTTTT. Protein sequence: CASSEGPRSNEKLFF.

As DNA, the CDR3 is TGTGCCAGCAGCTTAGCAGGGTTTAGCTCCTACGAGCAGTACTTC. This codes for CASSLAGFSSYEQYF. The chain uses TRBV11-2 and TRBJ2-7, with a tentative D call TRBD1 (5 bases). Per the germline V gene, CDR1 is SGHAT and CDR2 is FQNNGV. V was trimmed by 1 base and J by 0 bases, leaving 10 bases between them. The CDR3 sequence is 15 residues long.

Turning to this clone: The sample contains more than one DNA sequence encoding this CDR3. J is TRBJ1-2 and V is TRBV5-1; D gene ambiguous. CDR3 length equals 13 residues. Germline CDR1 SGHRS, CDR2 YFSETQ. V lost 0 bases to trimming and J lost 8 bases, with 11 bases between them. The CDR3 spells CASSLDRVGGYTF. CDR3 bases: TGCGCCAGCAGCTTGGATCGGGTTGGGGGCTACACCTTC.

The V gene is TRBV15, the J gene TRBJ2-7, with 8 bases that match TRBD2. CDR1 is LNHNV and CDR2 is YYDKDF in the germline V gene (reference sequence). The CDR3 loop spans 14 amino acids. V was clipped by 6 bases and J by 0 bases; unmatched bases: 4. CDR3 amino acids: CATRPGTSSYEQYF. CDR3 DNA sequence: TGTGCCACCAGACCCGGGACTAGCTCCTACGAGCAGTACTTC.

The chain joins TRBV15 to TRBJ1-1, with D tentatively TRBD1 (5 bases). Trimming shortened V by 0 bases and J by 4 bases, and 12 bases separated the two germline ends. The germline V gene encodes CDR1 LNHNV and CDR2 YYDKDF (reference sequence). The CDR3 is 15 amino acids. The CDR3 here is CATSREVTGITEAFF. The CDR3 DNA is TGTGCCACCAGCAGAGAAGTAACAGGCATCACTGAAGCTTTCTTT.

The chain couples TRBV11-2 to TRBJ2-7, with 10 bases aligning to TRBD1. V trimming: 5 bases; J trimming: 5 bases; junction bases outside the gene matches: 3. CDR3 size: 13 residues. From germline, CDR1 is SGHAT and CDR2 FQNNGV. The CDR3 loop reads CASSQGQGNEQYF. DNA of the CDR3: TGTGCCAGCAGCCAGGGACAGGGGAACGAGCAGTACTTC.

The chain couples TRBV30 to TRBJ1-5, with D unclear. V dropped 2 bases and J dropped 7 bases, with 12 bases sitting between them. Per germline, CDR1 GTSNPN and CDR2 SVGIG (reference sequence). The length of the CDR3 is 13 residues. The CDR3 DNA sequence: TGTGCCTGGAGTCGTAATATAGTGCAGCCCCAGCATTTT. It translates to CAWSRNIVQPQHF.

The rearrangement uses TRBV19 and TRBJ2-1; D call uncertain. V was cut by 0 bases and J by 0 bases, with 6 bases left in between. This CDR3 contains 15 residues. Germline CDR1 reads LNHDA; CDR2 reads SQIVND (reference sequence). The CDR3 DNA reads as TGTGCCAGTAGTATAGACCAGAGCTCCTACAATGAGCAGTTCTTC. Translating gives CASSIDQSSYNEQFF.

This chain connects TRBV5-1 to TRBJ2-2, with 10 bases fitting TRBD1. CDR3 length: 16 residues. Trimming cost V 4 bases and J 2 bases; bases outside gene matches: 5. From germline, CDR1 is SGHRS and CDR2 YFSETQ. DNA for the CDR3: TGCGCCAGCAGCGAGGGACAGGGGTACAACACCGGGGAGCTGTTTTTT. Encoded protein: CASSEGQGYNTGELFF.

J is TRBJ2-2 and V is TRBV9, with 7 positions matching TRBD2. The CDR3 is 16 residues long. V shed 0 bases, J shed 3 bases, and the junction held 5 bases outside the gene matches. CDR1 is SGDLS, CDR2 YYNGEE, per germline. For the CDR3, the DNA is TGTGCCAGCAGCGTAGATCCTAGCGGCCACACCGGGGAGCTGTTTTTT. Encoded protein: CASSVDPSGHTGELFF.